Detailed here is one TCR beta chain. This specimen belongs to a study of OX40 agonist ivuxolimab in advanced cancers. Study in general: Patients were roughly 87% male with ages roughly 20 to 90, mean 60.

The ends were cut back, 0 bases at V and 1 base at J, with 7 bases in the middle. Germline CDR1 reads MNHNS; CDR2 reads SASEGT. The CDR3 sequence is 15 residues long. Profiled with immunoSEQ multiplex PCR; TCRdb holds only in-frame clones, not every one. The top ten clones hold about 22% of a sample with 25,000 to 35,000 clones, 65% to 85% of them seen once. The rearrangement uses TRBV6-1 and TRBJ2-1, with D tentatively TRBD2 (5 bases). The TCR sequence derives from an adult with an advanced solid tumor such as melanoma, head and neck, liver or kidney cancer. The material sequenced was CD4+ or CD8+ T cells sorted from blood, taken in a trial of the OX40 agonist ivuxolimab. As DNA, the CDR3 is TGTGCCAGCAGTGAAGCTGGCGGGTCCTACAATGAGCAGTTCTTC. Translating gives CASSEAGGSYNEQFF.